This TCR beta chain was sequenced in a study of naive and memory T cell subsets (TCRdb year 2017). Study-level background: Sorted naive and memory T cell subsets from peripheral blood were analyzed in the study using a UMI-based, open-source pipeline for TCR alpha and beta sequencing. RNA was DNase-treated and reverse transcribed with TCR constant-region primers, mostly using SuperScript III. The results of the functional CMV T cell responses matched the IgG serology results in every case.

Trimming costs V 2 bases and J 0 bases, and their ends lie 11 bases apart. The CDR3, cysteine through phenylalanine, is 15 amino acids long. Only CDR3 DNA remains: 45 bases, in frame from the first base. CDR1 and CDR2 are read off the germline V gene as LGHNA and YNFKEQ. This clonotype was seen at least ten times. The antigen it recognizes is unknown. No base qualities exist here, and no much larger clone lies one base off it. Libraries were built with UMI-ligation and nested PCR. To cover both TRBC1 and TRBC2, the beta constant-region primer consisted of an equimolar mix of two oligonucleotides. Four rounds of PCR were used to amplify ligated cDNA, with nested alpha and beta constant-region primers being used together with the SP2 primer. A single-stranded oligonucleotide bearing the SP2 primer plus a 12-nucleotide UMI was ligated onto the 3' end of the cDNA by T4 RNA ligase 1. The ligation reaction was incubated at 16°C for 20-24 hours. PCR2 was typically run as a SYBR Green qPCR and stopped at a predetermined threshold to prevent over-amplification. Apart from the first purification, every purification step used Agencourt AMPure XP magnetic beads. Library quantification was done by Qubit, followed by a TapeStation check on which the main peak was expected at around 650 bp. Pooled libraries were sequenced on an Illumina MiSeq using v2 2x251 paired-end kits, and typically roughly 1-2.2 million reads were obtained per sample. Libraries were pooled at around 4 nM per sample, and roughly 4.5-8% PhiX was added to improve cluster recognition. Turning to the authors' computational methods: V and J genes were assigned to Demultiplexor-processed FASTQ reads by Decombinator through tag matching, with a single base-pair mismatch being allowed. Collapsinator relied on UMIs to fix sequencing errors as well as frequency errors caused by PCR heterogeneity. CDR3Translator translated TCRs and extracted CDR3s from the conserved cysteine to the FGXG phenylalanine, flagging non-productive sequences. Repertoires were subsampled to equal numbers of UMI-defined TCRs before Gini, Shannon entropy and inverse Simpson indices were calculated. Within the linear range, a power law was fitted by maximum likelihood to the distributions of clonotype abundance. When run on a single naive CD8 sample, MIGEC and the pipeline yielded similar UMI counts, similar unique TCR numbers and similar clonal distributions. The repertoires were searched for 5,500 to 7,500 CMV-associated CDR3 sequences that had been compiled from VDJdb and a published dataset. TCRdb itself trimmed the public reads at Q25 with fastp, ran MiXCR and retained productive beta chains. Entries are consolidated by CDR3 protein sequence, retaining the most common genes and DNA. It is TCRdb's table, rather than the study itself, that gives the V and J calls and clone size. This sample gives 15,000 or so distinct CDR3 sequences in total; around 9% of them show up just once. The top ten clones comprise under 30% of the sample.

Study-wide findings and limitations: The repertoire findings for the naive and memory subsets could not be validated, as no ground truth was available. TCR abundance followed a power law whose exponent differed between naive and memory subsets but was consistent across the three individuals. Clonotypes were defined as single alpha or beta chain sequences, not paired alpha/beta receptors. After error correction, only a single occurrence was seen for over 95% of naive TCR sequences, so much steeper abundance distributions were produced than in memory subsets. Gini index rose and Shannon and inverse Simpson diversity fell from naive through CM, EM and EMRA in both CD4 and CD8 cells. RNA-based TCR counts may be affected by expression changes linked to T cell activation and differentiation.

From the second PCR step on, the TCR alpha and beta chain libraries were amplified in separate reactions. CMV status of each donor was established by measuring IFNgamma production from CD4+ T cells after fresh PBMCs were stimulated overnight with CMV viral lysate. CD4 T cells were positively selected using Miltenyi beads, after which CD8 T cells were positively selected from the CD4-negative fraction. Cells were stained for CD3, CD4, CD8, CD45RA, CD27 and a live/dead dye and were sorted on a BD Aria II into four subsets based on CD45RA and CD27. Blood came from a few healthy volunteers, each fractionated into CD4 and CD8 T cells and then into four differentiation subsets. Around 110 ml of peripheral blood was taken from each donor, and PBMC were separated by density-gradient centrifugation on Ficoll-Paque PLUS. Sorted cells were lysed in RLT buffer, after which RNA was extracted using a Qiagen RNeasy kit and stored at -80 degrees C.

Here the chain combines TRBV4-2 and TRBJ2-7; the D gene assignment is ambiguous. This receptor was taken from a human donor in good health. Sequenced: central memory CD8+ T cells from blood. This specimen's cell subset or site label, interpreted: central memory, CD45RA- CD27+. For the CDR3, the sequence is CASSQQIESSYEQYF. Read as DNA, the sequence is TGTGCCAGCAGCCAACAAATCGAGAGCTCCTACGAGCAGTACTTC.